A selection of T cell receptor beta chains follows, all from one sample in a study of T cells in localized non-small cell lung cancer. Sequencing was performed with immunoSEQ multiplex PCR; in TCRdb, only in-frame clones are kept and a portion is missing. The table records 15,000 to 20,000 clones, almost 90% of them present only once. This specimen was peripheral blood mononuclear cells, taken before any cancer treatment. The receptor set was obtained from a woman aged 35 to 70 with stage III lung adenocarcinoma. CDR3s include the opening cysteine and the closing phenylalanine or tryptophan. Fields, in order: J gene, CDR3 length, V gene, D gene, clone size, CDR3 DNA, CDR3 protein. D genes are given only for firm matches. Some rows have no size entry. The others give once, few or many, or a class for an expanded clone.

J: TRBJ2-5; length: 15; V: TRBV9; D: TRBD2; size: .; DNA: TGTGCCAGCAGCGTAGTTTCGGGGGGACAAGAGACCCAGTACTTC; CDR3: CASSVVSGGQETQYF
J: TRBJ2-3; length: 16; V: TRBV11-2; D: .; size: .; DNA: TGTGCCAGCAGCTTGGGTACCAGGTTAGGAACAGATACGCAGTATTTT; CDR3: CASSLGTRLGTDTQYF
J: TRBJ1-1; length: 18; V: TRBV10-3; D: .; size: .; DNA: TGTGCCATCCTGGGCGACGGGTCGTCTAATGGGGGAAAAACTGAAGCTTTCTTT; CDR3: CAILGDGSSNGGKTEAFF
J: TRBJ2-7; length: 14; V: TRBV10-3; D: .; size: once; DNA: TGTGCCATCAAGACGGTACTCTCGGGCTACGAGCAGTACTTC; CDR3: CAIKTVLSGYEQYF
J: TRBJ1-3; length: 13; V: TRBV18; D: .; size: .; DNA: TGTGCCAGCTCACCTAATTGGGGAAACACCATATATTTT; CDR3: CASSPNWGNTIYF
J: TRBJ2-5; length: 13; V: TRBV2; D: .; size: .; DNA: TGTGCCAGCAGTGAGGACATGGGCGAGACCCAGTACTTC; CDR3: CASSEDMGETQYF
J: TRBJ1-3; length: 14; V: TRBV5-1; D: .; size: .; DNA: TGCGCCAGCAGCTTGTACAACTCTGGAAACACCATATATTTT; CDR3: CASSLYNSGNTIYF
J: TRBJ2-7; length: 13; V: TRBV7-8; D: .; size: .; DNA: TGTGCCAGCAGCTTAGGGACCACTGGGGAGCAGTACTTC; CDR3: CASSLGTTGEQYF
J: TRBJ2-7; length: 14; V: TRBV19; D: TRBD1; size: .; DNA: TGTGCCAGCCGGGACAGCAAAAATCCCCGCGAGCAGTACTTC; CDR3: CASRDSKNPREQYF
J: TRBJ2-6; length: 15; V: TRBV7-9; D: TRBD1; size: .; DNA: TGTGCCAGCAGGCCGACAGGGGCTGGGGCCAACGTCCTGACTTTC; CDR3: CASRPTGAGANVLTF
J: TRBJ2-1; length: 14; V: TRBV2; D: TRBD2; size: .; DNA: TGTGCCAGCAGTGGGACTAGCGGATACAATGAGCAGTTCTTC; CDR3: CASSGTSGYNEQFF
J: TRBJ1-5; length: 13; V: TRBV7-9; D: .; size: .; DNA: TGTGCCAGCAGCTTTTCCCCGGGGCAGCCCCAGCATTTT; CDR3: CASSFSPGQPQHF
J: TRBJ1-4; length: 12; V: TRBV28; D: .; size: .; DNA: TGTGCCAGCCGCATAGGGCGTGAAAAACTGTTTTTT; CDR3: CASRIGREKLFF
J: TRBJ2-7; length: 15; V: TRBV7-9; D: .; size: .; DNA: TGTGCCAGCAGCTCGAGGGGTCCAGTCTCCTACGAGCAGTACTTC; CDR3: CASSSRGPVSYEQYF
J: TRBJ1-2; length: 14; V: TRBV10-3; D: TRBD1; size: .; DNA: TGTGCCATCAGACCGGGACAGGGGGCGGACGGCTACACCTTC; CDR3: CAIRPGQGADGYTF
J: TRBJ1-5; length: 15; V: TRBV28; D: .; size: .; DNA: TGTGCCAGCAGTTTATGGGGGGGGGTGAATCAGCCCCAGCATTTT; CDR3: CASSLWGGVNQPQHF
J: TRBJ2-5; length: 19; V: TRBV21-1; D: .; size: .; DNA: TGTGCCAGCAGCACAAGGCCACCGGTTGGAGGGAGGGAGGGAGAGACCCAGTACTTC; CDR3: CASSTRPPVGGREGETQYF
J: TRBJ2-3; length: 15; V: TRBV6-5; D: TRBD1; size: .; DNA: TGTGCCAGCAGCGGGACAGGGTTTAGCACAGATACGCAGTATTTT; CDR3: CASSGTGFSTDTQYF
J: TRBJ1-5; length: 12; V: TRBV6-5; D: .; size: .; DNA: TGTGCCAGCAGTTTAGATGGTGAGCCCCAGCATTTT; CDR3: CASSLDGEPQHF
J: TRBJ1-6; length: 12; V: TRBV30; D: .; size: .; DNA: TGTGCCTGGAGTGTCAGGGGTTCACCCCTCCACTTT; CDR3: CAWSVRGSPLHF
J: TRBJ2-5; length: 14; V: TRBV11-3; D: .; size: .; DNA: TGTGCCAGCAGCTTCATGGGTCGCCAAGAGACCCAGTACTTC; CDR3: CASSFMGRQETQYF
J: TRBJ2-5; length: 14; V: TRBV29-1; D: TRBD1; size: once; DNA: TGCAGCGTCCGAGACAGGGACCGCCGAGAGACCCAGTACTTC; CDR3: CSVRDRDRRETQYF
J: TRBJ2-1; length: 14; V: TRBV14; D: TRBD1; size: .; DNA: TGTGCCGGCAGCCCGGGACAGGGGGCAGGCGAGCAGTTCTTC; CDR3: CAGSPGQGAGEQFF